The TCR beta chain described here comes from a study of T cells in narcolepsy. With regard to this clone: What it recognizes is unknown.

CDR1 is SGDLS, CDR2 YYNGEE, per germline. The CDR3 runs 17 residues. Trimming shortened V by 4 bases and J by 0 bases, and 17 bases separated the two germline ends. The repertoire was sequenced with immunoSEQ multiplex PCR; TCRdb's copy has only in-frame clones and lacks some. This sample has approximately 23,000 clones, with about 82% found just once. The study, taken as a whole, reports: HCRT-specific and TRIB2-specific autoreactive clonotypes appeared among same-patient CSF and blood CD4+ clonotypes. Autoreactive clonotypes reportedly recurred in blood of same and different patients, not controls.

V is TRBV9 and J is TRBJ1-3; the D gene is possibly TRBD1 (5 bases). The source is a human donor in good health. The sample was memory (CD45RA-) CD4+ T cells from blood. CDR3 sequence reads: CASSSPQQDRSGNTIYF. As DNA, the CDR3 is TGTGCCAGCAGCTCACCTCAACAGGATCGCTCTGGAAACACCATATATTTT. The whole variable domain, remainder taken from reference TRBV9 and TRBJ1-3, is DSGVTQTPKHLITATGQRVTLRCSPRSGDLSVYWYQQSLDQGLQFLIQYYNGEERAKGNILERFSAQQFPDLHSELNLSSLELGDSALYFCASSSPQQDRSGNTIYFGEGSWLTVV.